This TCR beta chain was sequenced during a study of T cell repertoires in cytomegalovirus infection. This clonotype came up many times. What it binds is not known. The germline V gene has CDR1 MNHNS and CDR2 SASEGT. V lost 6 bases and J lost 8, with 14 bases in between. This CDR3 is 13 amino acids long. Findings and caveats of the study: In two of eight donors, the top clonotype was HLA-C-restricted CMV-specific.

TCRdb independently ran MiXCR on the reads; one entry per CDR3 protein. The sample lists 200,000 to 300,000 distinct CDR3 sequences; more than 9% were seen once. The clonotype comes from a human donor in good health (CMV status not recorded). Some clones in this sample may be carry-over from other donors' samples. V gene TRBV6-1 combines with J gene TRBJ2-1; possibly TRBD1 for D (6 bases). Sequenced material: PBMCs. CDR3 bases: TGTGCCAGCAGCGTCTTCAGGGGCGATGAGCAGTTCTTC. This codes for CASSVFRGDEQFF.